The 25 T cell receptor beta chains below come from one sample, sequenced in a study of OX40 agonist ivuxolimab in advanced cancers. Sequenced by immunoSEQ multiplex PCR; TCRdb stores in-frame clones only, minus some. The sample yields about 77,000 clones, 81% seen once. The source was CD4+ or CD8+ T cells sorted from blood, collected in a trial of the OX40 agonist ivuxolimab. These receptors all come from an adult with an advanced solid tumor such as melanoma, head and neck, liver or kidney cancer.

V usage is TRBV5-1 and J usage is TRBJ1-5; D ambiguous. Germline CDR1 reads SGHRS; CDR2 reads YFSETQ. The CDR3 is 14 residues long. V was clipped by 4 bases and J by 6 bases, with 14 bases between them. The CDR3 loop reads CASSLGTEGQPQHF. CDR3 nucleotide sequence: TGCGCCAGCAGCCTCGGTACGGAGGGTCAGCCCCAGCATTTT.

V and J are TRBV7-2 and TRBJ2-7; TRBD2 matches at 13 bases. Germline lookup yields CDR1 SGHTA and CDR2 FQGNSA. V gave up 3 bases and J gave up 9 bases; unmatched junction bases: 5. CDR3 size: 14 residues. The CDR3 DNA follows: TGTGCCAGCAGCTTTACTAGCGGGAGGGCCGGGCAGTACTTC. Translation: CASSFTSGRAGQYF.

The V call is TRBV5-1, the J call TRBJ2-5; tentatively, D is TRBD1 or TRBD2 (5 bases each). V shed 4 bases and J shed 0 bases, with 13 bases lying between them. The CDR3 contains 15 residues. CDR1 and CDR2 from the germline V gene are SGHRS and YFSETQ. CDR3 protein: CASSTGTTYQETQYF. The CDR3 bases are TGCGCCAGCAGCACTGGGACGACTTACCAAGAGACCCAGTACTTC.

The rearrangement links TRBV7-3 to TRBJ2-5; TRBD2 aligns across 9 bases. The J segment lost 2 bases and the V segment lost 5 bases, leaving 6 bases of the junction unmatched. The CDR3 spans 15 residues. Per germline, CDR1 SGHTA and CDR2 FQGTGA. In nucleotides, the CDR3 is TGTGCCAGCAGCCCTAATAGCGGGGGACAAGAGACCCAGTACTTC. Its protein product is CASSPNSGGQETQYF.

DNA for the CDR3: TGTGCCAGCAGTTTACAGGGGGCAGGGACTGAAGCTTTCTTT. This encodes CASSLQGAGTEAFF. The V gene is TRBV7-3, the J gene TRBJ1-1; 9 positions match TRBD1. Germline lookup yields CDR1 SGHTA and CDR2 FQGTGA. J was trimmed by 5 bases and V by 6 bases; bases with no gene match: 7. The CDR3 sequence is 14 residues long.

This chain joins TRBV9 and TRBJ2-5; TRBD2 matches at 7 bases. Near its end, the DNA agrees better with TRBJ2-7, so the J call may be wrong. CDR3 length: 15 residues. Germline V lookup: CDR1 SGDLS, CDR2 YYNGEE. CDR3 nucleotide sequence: TGTGCCAGCAGCGTAGCTAGCGGTCTAACCTACGAGCAGTACTTC. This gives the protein CASSVASGLTYEQYF.

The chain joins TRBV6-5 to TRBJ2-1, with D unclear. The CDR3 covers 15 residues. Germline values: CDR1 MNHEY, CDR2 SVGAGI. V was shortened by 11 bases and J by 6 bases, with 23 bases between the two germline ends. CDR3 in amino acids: CASRGDQAVSNEQFF. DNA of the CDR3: TGTGCCTCGAGAGGAGACCAGGCGGTCTCCAATGAGCAGTTCTTC.

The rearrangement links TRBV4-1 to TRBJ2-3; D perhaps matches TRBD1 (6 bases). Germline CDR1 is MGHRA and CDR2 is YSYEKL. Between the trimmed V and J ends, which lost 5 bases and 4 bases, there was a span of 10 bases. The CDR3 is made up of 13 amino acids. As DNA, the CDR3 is TGCGCCAGCAGCATGGGGGCCCCAGATACGCAGTATTTT. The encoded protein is CASSMGAPDTQYF.

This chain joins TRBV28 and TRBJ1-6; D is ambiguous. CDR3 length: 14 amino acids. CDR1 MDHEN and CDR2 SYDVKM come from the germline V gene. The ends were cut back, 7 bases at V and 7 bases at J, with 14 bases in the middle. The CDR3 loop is CASMIAGPNSPLHF. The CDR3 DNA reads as TGTGCCAGCATGATCGCTGGTCCGAATTCACCCCTCCACTTT.

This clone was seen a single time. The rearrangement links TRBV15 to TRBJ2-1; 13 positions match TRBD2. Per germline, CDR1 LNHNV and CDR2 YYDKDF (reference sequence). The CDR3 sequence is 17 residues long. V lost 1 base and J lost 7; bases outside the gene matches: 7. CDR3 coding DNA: TGTGCCACCAGCAGAGGTGGGACTAGCGGGGAAGGTAATGAGCAGTTCTTC. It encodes CATSRGGTSGEGNEQFF.

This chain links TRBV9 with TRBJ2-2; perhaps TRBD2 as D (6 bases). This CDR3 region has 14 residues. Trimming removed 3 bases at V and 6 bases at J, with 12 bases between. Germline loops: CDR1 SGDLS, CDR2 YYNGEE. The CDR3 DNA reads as TGTGCCAGCAGCGGCCGGGAGAGGGCCGGGGAGCTGTTTTTT. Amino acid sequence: CASSGRERAGELFF.

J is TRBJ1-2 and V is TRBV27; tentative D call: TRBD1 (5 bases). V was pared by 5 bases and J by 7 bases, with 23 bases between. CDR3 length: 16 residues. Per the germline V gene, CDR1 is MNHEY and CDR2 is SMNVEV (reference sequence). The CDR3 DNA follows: TGTGCCAGCAGTCCGGGGGGGGACCCTGGGCTGGGTGGCTACACCTTC. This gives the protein CASSPGGDPGLGGYTF.

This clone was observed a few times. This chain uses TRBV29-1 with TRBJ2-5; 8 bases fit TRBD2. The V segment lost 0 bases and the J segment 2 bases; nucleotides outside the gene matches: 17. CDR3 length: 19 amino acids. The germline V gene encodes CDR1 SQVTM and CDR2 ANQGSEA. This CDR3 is CSVEDPQARTREGQETQYF. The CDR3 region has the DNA TGCAGCGTTGAAGATCCCCAGGCCCGTACCCGGGAGGGTCAAGAGACCCAGTACTTC.

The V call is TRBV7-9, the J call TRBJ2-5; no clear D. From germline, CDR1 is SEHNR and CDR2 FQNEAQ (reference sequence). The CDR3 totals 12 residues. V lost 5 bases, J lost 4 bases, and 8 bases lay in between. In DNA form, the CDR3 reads TGTGCCAGCAGCCCTTTAGTAGAGACCCAGTACTTC. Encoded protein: CASSPLVETQYF.

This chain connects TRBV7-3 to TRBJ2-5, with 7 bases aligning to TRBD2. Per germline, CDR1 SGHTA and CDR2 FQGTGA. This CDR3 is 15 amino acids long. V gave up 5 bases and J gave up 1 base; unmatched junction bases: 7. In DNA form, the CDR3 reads TGTGCCAGCAGCCGAAAGACTAGCAGCCAAGAGACCCAGTACTTC. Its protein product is CASSRKTSSQETQYF.

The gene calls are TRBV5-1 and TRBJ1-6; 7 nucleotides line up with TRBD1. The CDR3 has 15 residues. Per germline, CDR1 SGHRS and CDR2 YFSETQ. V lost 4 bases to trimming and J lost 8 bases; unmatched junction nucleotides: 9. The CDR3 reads CASSPRDQGDSPLHF. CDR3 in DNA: TGCGCCAGCAGCCCGCGGGACCAGGGGGATTCACCCCTCCACTTT.

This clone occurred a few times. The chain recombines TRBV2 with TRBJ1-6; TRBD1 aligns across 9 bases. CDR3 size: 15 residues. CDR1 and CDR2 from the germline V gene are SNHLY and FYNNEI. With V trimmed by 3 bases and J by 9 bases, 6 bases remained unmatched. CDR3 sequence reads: CASSDRGQGRSPLHF. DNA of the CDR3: TGTGCCAGCAGTGATAGGGGACAGGGCCGTTCACCCCTCCACTTT.

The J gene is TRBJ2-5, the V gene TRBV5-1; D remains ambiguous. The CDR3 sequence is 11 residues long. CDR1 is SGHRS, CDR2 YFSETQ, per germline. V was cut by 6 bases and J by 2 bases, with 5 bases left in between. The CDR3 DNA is TGCGCCAGCAAGAATCAAGAGACCCAGTACTTC. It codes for CASKNQETQYF.

The CDR3 DNA follows: TGTGCCAGCAGCCCAAAGCGGCTAGCGGGAGGGTATGAGCAGTTCTTC. Amino acids: CASSPKRLAGGYEQFF. This chain links TRBV7-9 with TRBJ2-1, with 12 nucleotides matching TRBD2. Germline assignment: CDR1 SEHNR and CDR2 FQNEAQ (reference sequence). This CDR3 is built from 16 residues. V lost 5 bases to trimming and J lost 8 bases; unmatched junction nucleotides: 10.

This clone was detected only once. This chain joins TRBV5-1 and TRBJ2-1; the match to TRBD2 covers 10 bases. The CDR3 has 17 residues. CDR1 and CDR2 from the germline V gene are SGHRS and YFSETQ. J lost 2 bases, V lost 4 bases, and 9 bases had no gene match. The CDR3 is CASSPGTSANPYNEQFF. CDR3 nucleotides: TGCGCCAGCAGCCCCGGGACTAGCGCCAACCCCTACAATGAGCAGTTCTTC. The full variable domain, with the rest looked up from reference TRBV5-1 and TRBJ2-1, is KAGVTQTPRYLIKTRGQQVTLSCSPISGHRSVSWYQQTPGQGLQFLFEYFSETQRNKGNFPGRFSGRQFSNSRSEMNVSTLELGDSALYLCASSPGTSANPYNEQFFGPGTRLTVL.

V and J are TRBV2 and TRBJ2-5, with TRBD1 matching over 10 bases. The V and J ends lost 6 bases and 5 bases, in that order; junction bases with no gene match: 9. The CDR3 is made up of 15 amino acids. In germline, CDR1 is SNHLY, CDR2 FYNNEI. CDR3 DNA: TGTGCCAGCAGGTGGACAGGGGGAGATTCGGAGACCCAGTACTTC. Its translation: CASRWTGGDSETQYF.

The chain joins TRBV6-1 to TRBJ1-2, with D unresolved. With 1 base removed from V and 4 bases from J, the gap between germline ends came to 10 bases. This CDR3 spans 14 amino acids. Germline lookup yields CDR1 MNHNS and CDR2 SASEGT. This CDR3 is CASSEVTYSYGYTF. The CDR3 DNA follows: TGTGCCAGCAGTGAAGTTACCTACTCCTATGGCTACACCTTC.

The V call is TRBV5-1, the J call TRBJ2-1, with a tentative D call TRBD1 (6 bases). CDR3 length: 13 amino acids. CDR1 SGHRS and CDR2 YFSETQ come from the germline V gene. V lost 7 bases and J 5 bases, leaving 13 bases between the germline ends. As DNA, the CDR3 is TGCGCCAGCGGACAGTATGTGAACAATGAGCAGTTCTTC. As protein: CASGQYVNNEQFF.

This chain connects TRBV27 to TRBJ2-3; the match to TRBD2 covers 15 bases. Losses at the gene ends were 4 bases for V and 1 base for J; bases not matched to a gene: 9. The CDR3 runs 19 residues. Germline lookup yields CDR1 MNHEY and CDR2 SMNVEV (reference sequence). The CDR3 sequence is CASSSGLAGGGRGTDTQYF. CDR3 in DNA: TGTGCCAGCAGTTCAGGACTAGCGGGAGGGGGTAGGGGCACAGATACGCAGTATTTT.

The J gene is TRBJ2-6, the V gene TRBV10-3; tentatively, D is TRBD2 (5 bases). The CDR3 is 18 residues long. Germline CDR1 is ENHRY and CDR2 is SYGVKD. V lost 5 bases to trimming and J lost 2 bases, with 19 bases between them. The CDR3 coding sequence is TGTGCCATCAGTCGCAATCGGGGTCAAAGGCCTGGGGCCAACGTCCTGACTTTC. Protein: CAISRNRGQRPGANVLTF.